The rows below give T cell receptor beta chains drawn from one sample of a study of cytomegalovirus exposure and HLA in healthy donors. Repertoires were generated with immunoSEQ multiplex PCR, while TCRdb's copy carries only in-frame clones and drops some. Its listing shows 45,000 to 70,000 clones. The sequenced sample consisted of PBMCs. These receptors originate from a woman aged 25 to 39 in good health and CMV-seropositive. The CDR3 runs from the conserved cysteine through the conserved F or W. Fields, in order: V gene, D gene, J gene, CDR3 protein, CDR3 DNA. D genes are given only for firm matches.

>TRBV28|TRBD1|TRBJ2-3
CASSFPQAGGGGTDTQYF
TGTGCCAGCAGTTTCCCCCAAGCAGGGGGCGGGGGCACAGATACGCAGTATTTT
>TRBV6-5|-|TRBJ1-5
CASRPHLDSNQPQHF
TGTGCCAGCAGACCCCATTTAGATAGCAATCAGCCCCAGCATTTT
>TRBV30|TRBD2|TRBJ2-7
CAWSDPRRGTYEQYF
TGTGCCTGGAGTGACCCCCGGCGGGGGACCTACGAGCAGTACTTC
>TRBV11-2|-|TRBJ1-5
CASSLDLGVGDQPQHF
TGTGCCAGCAGCTTAGATCTCGGGGTCGGGGATCAGCCCCAGCATTTT
>TRBV6-1|-|TRBJ1-5
CASSITADQPQHF
TGTGCCAGCAGTATAACAGCGGATCAGCCCCAGCATTTT
>TRBV5-1|TRBD2|TRBJ2-1
CASSLGGLAGEDEQFF
TGCGCCAGCAGCTTGGGCGGACTAGCGGGAGAGGATGAGCAGTTCTTC
>TRBV19|-|TRBJ2-5
CASSIEGGVGETQYF
TGTGCCAGTAGTATAGAGGGGGGTGTCGGGGAGACCCAGTACTTC
>TRBV5-6|TRBD2|TRBJ2-7
CASSPGTSGRAEQYF
TGTGCCAGCAGCCCTGGGACTAGCGGGAGGGCCGAGCAGTACTTC
>TRBV4-1|TRBD2|TRBJ2-3
CASSQVGTSGVDTQYF
TGCGCCAGCAGCCAAGTGGGGACTAGCGGGGTAGATACGCAGTATTTT
>TRBV30|TRBD2|TRBJ2-7
CAWISKAGTYEQYF
TGTGCCTGGATATCGAAAGCGGGGACCTACGAGCAGTACTTC
>TRBV6-1|-|TRBJ1-6
CASSELRGPHSPLHF
TGTGCCAGCAGTGAATTAAGGGGCCCCCATTCACCCCTCCACTTT
>TRBV4-2|-|TRBJ2-3
CASSPSLEDVTDTQYF
TGTGCCAGCAGCCCTTCTCTCGAGGATGTCACAGATACGCAGTATTTT
>TRBV11-3|-|TRBJ1-3
CASSLGSRGNTIYF
TGTGCCAGCAGCCTCGGCAGCCGGGGGAACACCATATATTTT
>TRBV27|TRBD1|TRBJ2-1
CASSWGTDEQFF
TGTGCCAGCAGTTGGGGGACAGATGAGCAGTTCTTC
>TRBV29-1|TRBD1|TRBJ2-7
CSESGDRASYEQYF
TGCAGCGAGTCCGGGGACAGGGCCTCCTACGAGCAGTACTTC
>TRBV27|-|TRBJ1-1
CASSLAGMNTEAFF
TGTGCCAGCAGTTTAGCGGGGATGAACACTGAAGCTTTCTTT
>TRBV29-1|TRBD1|TRBJ2-7
CSVTGKGGHSEQYF
TGCAGCGTGACGGGTAAAGGGGGCCACTCCGAGCAGTACTTC
>TRBV5-6|-|TRBJ2-2
CASSFQFLRRGELFF
TGTGCCAGCAGCTTTCAGTTTCTTAGGCGGGGGGAGCTGTTTTTT
>TRBV5-1|TRBD1|TRBJ1-1
CASSQVGQGTEAFF
TGCGCCAGCAGCCAAGTGGGACAGGGGACTGAAGCTTTCTTT
>TRBV14|-|TRBJ1-3
CASSQDHSSGNTIYF
TGTGCCAGCAGCCAAGACCACAGCTCTGGAAACACCATATATTTT
>TRBV19|TRBD1|TRBJ1-5
CASSRDRGRQPQHF
TGTGCCAGTTCTCGGGACAGGGGACGTCAGCCCCAGCATTTT
>TRBV30|-|TRBJ2-2
CAWSAGLNTGELFF
TGTGCCTGGAGCGCGGGGTTAAACACCGGGGAGCTGTTTTTT
>TRBV6-1|TRBD1|TRBJ1-2
CASSARDRGGYTF
TGTGCCAGCAGTGCCCGGGACAGGGGTGGCTACACCTTC
>TRBV9|-|TRBJ1-5
CASSVSTGIDQPQHF
TGTGCCAGCAGCGTATCTACAGGGATAGATCAGCCCCAGCATTTT